This T cell receptor beta chain was identified in a study of blood T cell repertoires in COVID-19. On the study more broadly: Recovery among Cohort 3 donors was established by two negative PCRs, clearance, or symptom resolution. Nucleic acid was either cDNA or gDNA, and it came from T cells, B-cell-depleted T cells, or PBMCs.

Assay used: immunoSEQ multiplex PCR; TCRdb lists only in-frame clones, some missing. The sample consists of 200,000 to 250,000 clones, roughly nine tenths of them appearing once. V gave up 5 bases and J gave up 2 bases, with 10 bases separating them. CDR1 and CDR2 from the germline V gene are KGHSH and LQKENI. The CDR3 is made up of 14 amino acids. Participants had their cohort set by participant-reported clinical history. The chain employs TRBV18 and TRBJ1-3; D remains unclear. The sequencing input was PBMCs or T cells enriched from blood (not recorded which). The clonotype comes from a woman between 45 and 65 years old in a cohort exposed to, infected with or recovered from COVID-19 (not recorded which). The CDR3 DNA reads TGTGCCAGCTCAGATGGGCTTACTGGAAACACCATATATTTT. This sequence encodes CASSDGLTGNTIYF.